The 5 T cell receptor beta chains listed next were all sequenced from one sample in a study of blood T cells in healthy people across ages. Through a sample-barcoded 5' primer and a J-beta primer mix, a second PCR was run for roughly 7 to 12 cycles. TCRdb re-called the 5' RACE reads with MiXCR, one entry per CDR3 protein. The sample has some 1,500,000 distinct CDR3 sequences, approximately 43% seen once. Sequenced input: blood. The receptors shown here come from a woman aged 18-35 years in good health.

The CDR3 reads CASSDGNSYNEQFF. The CDR3 coding sequence is TGCGCCAGCAGCGACGGGAACTCCTACAATGAGCAGTTCTTC. The chain links TRBV4-1 to TRBJ2-1; D might be TRBD2 (5 bases). This CDR3 has 14 residues. Trimming cost V 5 bases and J 0 bases, with 8 bases left between them. Germline CDR1 and CDR2: MGHRA and YSYEKL.

This clonotype showed up just a few times. J is TRBJ1-1 and V is TRBV12-3 or TRBV12-4; no definite D call. The CDR3 sequence is 12 residues long. The ends were cut back, 6 bases at V and 1 base at J, with 6 bases in the middle. CDR3 coding DNA: TGTGCCAGCAGATTGCAGAACACTGAAGCTTTCTTT. It specifies CASRLQNTEAFF.

In this sample, this clonotype turned up once. The J gene is TRBJ2-3, the V gene TRBV7-9; tentatively, D is TRBD2 (5 bases). V lost 8 bases and J lost 7, with 22 bases in between. In germline, CDR1 is SEHNR, CDR2 FQNEAQ (reference sequence). The CDR3 covers 15 residues. Written as DNA, the CDR3 is TGTGCCAGCCTCACGGAGCGGAAAAAGCGATATACGCAGTATTTT. It specifies CASLTERKKRYTQYF.

Comments on this clonotype: A much larger clone lies a single base off, so this may be a read error. The chain couples TRBV20-1 to TRBJ1-2, with D unresolved. Trimming pared 0 bases from V and 5 bases from J, leaving 22 bases between. The CDR3 covers 17 residues. CDR1 is DFQATT, CDR2 SNEGSKA, per germline (reference sequence). The DNA of the CDR3 is TGCAGTGCTAGAGATTGGGCGCCGGGGAGGTGGTCTTATGGCTACACCTTC. This translates into CSARDWAPGRWSYGYTF.

In DNA, the CDR3 is TGCAGCGTTGAAGATCCCGGGACAGGGCCCACCGGGGAGCTGTTTTTT. Amino acids: CSVEDPGTGPTGELFF. The V call is TRBV29-1, the J call TRBJ2-2; 9 bases align to TRBD1. With V trimmed by 0 bases and J by 4 bases, 6 bases remained unmatched. The CDR3 spans 16 residues. Germline values: CDR1 SQVTM, CDR2 ANQGSEA.